The TCR beta chain under discussion was sequenced for a study of Tregs in tolerant kidney transplant recipients. Measured with immunoSEQ multiplex PCR; TCRdb has only the in-frame clones, and not every one. The data contain 90,000 to 150,000 clones, roughly 93% of them singletons. This CDR3 region has 15 residues. CDR1 is SGHRS and CDR2 is YFSETQ in the germline V gene. The V segment lost 4 bases and the J segment 1 base; nucleotides outside the gene matches: 6. The TCR was taken from a human donor in good health. The chain combines TRBV5-1 with TRBJ2-5; 8 bases fit TRBD2. Sequenced material: CD4+ T cells from blood. The CDR3 nucleotides read TGCGCCAGCAGCACCTCCGGGACTAGCCAAGAGACCCAGTACTTC. This gives the protein CASSTSGTSQETQYF.